Detailed here is one T cell receptor (beta chain). TCRdb re-called the RT-PCR reads through MiXCR, storing one row per CDR3 protein. The repertoire holds approximately 170,000 distinct CDR3 sequences, with around 12% as singletons. Germline V gives CDR1 LNHNV, CDR2 YYDKDF (reference sequence). CDR3 length: 15 residues. V was clipped by 3 bases and J by 2 bases, with 10 bases between them. The data were taken from a study of response to subunit inactivated influenza vaccine. These data also formed part of another study, on T cells expressing NK-cell markers. From that report: TCR beta cDNA was generated via 5'RACE template switching incorporating UMIs.

This TCR was sampled from a man in his fifties who received an inactivated influenza vaccine. The V call is TRBV15, the J call TRBJ1-4; possibly TRBD1 for D (6 bases). Sequences were derived from CD8+ T cells sorted from PBMCs, sampled roughly 12 days after vaccination. DNA for the CDR3: TGTGCCACCAGCAGCCTAGGGGGGACTAATGAAAAACTGTTTTTT. Protein: CATSSLGGTNEKLFF.